This entry describes one T cell receptor beta chain. Its antigen is not identified. One junction end disagrees with the germline gene, perhaps due to a read error. The data derive from a study of breast tumors, draining lymph nodes, adjacent tissues. Each CDR3 protein gets one entry after TCRdb re-called the multiplex PCR reads with MiXCR. The sample carries 150,000 or so distinct CDR3 sequences, 30% to 35% recorded once. CDR3 length: 14 amino acids. Per the germline V gene, CDR1 is SGHRS and CDR2 is YFSETQ. Study findings and constraints: Tumor T cell lymph node origin was a supported hypothesis, not proven. Findings are consistent with lymph node origin and intratumoral expansion of most tumor T cells. Luminal-like breast cancer showed significantly greater tumor-nontumor repertoire similarity than basal-like breast cancer did.

Breast cancer patients provided tissue from their axillary draining lymph nodes. The chain has TRBV5-1 and TRBJ1-1, with D unresolved. The specimen sequenced was axillary lymph node tissue. The receptor was isolated from a female donor with breast cancer. Some clones in this sample may be carry-over from other donors' samples. The CDR3 loop reads CASSLLGLNTEAFF. CDR3 nucleotide sequence: TGCGCCAGCAGCTTGCTAGGGTTGAACACTGAGGCTTTCTTT.